Listed here is a single TCR beta chain. TCRdb's copy holds only in-frame clones and misses some; the assay was immunoSEQ multiplex PCR. The sample holds around 280,000 clones, around nine tenths seen once. This sample was taken from a study of blood T cell repertoires in COVID-19. Participants reported their clinical history, and cohort assignment relied on those reports. Trimming removed 1 base from V and 10 bases from J; junction bases left unmatched: 9. The germline V gene encodes CDR1 MDHEN and CDR2 SYDVKM. This CDR3 has 17 residues. This TCR was sampled from a woman aged 35 to 49 who had recovered from COVID-19. Sequencing input: PBMCs or T cells enriched from blood (not recorded which). The rearrangement links TRBV28 to TRBJ2-1, with 14 bases fitting TRBD2. The CDR3 region has the DNA TGTGCCAGCAGTTTATTTCCTGGGACTAGCGGGGGAGGGGAGCAGTTCTTC. Its protein product is CASSLFPGTSGGGEQFF.